The table lists the clone carrying this T cell receptor beta chain with many counts. Antigen: not known. This specimen belongs to a study of T cells in Graves' hyperthyroidism and ophthalmopathy. Germline V gene sequence: CDR1 SGHTA, CDR2 FQGTGA. Trimming stripped 3 bases from V and 0 bases from J, with 8 bases between. CDR3 length: 14 residues. The study's findings and limits: Peripheral blood also featured most of the thyroid clonotypes expanded above 0.001. Ophthalmopathy got predicted by the model a median around 6.8 months before its onset.

From RNA transcripts, TCR beta CDR3 regions were amplified. The primer set for the first-round RT-PCR of the TCR CDR3 was HTBI. TCRdb re-called the multiplex PCR reads through MiXCR, storing one row per CDR3 protein. The sample has about 380,000 distinct CDR3 sequences; 15% to 20% are singletons. Patients with ophthalmopathy all had a Clinical Activity Score of at least 3, a NOSPECS grade of at least 4 and duration under 3 months. This chain joins TRBV7-3 and TRBJ1-2; D not certain. The specimen was blood. This receptor was taken from a young man with Graves' ophthalmopathy. The CDR3 DNA follows: TGTGCCAGCAGCTTGGACGGATCTAACTATGGCTACACCTTC. Amino acid sequence: CASSLDGSNYGYTF.